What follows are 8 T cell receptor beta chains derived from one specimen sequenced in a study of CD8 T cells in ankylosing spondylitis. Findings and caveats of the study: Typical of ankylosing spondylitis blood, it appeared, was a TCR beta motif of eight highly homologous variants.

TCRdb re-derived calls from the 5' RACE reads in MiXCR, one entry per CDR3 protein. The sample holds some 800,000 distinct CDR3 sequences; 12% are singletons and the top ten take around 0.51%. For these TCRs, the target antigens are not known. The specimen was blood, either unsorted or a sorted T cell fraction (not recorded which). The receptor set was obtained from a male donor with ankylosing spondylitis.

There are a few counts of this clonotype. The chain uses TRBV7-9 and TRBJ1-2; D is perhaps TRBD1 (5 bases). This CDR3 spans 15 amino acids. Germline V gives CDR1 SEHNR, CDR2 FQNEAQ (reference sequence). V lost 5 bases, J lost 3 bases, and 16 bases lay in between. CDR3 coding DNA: TGTGCCAGCAGCCGGGGGGACTTCCTTGACTATGGCTACACCTTC. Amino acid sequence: CASSRGDFLDYGYTF.

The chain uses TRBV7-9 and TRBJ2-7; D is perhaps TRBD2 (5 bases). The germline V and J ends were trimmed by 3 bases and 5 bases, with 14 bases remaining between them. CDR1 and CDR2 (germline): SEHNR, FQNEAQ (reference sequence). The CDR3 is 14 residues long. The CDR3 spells CASSFLSPRDEQYF. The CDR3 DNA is TGTGCCAGCAGCTTCTTGAGTCCGAGGGACGAGCAGTACTTC.

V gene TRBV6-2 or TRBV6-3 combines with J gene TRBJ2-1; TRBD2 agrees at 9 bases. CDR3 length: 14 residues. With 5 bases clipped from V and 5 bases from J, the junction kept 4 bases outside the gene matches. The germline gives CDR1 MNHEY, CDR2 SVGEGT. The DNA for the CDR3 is TGTGCCAGCAGTGATCTAGCGGGGAACAATGAGCAGTTCTTC. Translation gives CASSDLAGNNEQFF.

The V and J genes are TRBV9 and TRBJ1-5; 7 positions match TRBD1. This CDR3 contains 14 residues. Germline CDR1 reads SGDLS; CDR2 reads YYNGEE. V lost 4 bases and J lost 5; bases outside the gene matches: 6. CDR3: CASSKTGRYQPQHF. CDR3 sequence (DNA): TGTGCCAGCAGCAAGACAGGGCGGTATCAGCCCCAGCATTTT.

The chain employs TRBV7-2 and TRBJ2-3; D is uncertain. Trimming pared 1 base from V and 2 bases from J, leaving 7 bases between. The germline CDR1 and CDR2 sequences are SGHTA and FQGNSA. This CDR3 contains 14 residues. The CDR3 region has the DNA TGTGCCAGCAGCTTAGACGTGTTCACAGATACGCAGTATTTT. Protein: CASSLDVFTDTQYF.

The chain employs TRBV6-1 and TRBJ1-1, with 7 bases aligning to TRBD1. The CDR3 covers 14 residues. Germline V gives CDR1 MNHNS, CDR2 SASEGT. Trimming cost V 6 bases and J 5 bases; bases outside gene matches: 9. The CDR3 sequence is CASRQTGYKTEAFF. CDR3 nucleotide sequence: TGTGCCAGCAGGCAGACAGGGTATAAGACTGAAGCTTTCTTT.

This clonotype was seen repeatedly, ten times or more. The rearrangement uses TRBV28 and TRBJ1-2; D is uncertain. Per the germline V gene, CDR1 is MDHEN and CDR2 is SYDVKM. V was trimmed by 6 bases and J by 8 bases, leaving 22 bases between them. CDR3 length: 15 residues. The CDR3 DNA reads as TGTGCCAGCAGCCGCATCCTCGGGCCCTTAGGAGGCTACACCTTC. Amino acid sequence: CASSRILGPLGGYTF.

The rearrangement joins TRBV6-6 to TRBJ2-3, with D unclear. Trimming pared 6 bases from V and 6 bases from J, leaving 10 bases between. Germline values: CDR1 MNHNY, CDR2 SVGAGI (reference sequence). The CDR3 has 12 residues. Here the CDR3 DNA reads TGTGCCAGCAGATGGGGTCACGATACGCAGTATTTT. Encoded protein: CASRWGHDTQYF.